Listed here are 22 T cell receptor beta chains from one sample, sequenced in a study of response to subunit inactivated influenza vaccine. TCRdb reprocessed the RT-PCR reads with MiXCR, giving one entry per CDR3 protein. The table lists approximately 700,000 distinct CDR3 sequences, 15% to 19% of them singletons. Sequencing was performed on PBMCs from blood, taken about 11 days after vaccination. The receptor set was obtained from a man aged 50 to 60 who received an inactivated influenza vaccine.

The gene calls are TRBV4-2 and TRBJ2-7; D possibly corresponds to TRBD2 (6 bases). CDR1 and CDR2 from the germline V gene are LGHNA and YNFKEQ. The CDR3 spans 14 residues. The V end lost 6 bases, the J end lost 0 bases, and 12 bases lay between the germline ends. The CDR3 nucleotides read TGTGCCAGCAGGGGGACTGGGGCCTCCTACGAGCAGTACTTC. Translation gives CASRGTGASYEQYF.

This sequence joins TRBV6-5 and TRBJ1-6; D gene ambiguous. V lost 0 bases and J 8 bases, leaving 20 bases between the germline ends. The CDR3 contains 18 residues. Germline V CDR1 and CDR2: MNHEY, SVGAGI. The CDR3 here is CASSYSRRLRVMYSPLHF. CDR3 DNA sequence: TGTGCCAGCAGTTACTCTAGGCGTCTTAGGGTTATGTATTCACCCCTCCACTTT.

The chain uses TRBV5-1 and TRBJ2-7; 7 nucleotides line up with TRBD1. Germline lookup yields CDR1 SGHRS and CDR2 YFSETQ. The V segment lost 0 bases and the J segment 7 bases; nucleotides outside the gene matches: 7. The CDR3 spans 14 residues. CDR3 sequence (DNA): TGCGCCAGCAGCTTGGAGACAGGGCTAGGAGAGCAGTACTTC. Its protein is CASSLETGLGEQYF.

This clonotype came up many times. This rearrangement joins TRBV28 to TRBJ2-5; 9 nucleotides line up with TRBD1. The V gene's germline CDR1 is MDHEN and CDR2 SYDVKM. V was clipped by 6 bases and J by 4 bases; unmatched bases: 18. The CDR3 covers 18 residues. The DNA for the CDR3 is TGTGCCAGCAGGACCACCGGGACAGGGAGTTTGGTGGGAGAGACCCAGTACTTC. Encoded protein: CASRTTGTGSLVGETQYF.

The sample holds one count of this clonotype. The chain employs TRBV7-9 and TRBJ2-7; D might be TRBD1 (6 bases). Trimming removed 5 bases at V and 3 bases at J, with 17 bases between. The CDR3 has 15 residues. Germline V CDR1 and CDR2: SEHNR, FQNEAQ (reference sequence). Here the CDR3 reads CASSLIRPGDYEQYF. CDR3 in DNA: TGTGCCAGCAGCCTCATACGTCCAGGGGACTACGAGCAGTACTTC.

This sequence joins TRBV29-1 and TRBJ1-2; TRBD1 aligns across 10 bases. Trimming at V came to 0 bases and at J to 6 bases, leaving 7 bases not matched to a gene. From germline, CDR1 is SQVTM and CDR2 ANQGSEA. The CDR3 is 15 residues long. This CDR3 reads CSVEDWDRGYDGYTF. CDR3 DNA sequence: TGCAGCGTTGAAGATTGGGACAGGGGTTATGATGGCTACACCTTC.

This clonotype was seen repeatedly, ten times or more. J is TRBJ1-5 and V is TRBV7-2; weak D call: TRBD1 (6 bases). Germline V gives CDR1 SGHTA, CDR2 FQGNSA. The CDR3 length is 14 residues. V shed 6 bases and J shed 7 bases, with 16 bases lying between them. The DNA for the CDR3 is TGTGCCAGCAGTTTCCTACAGGGAGGGCAGCCCCAGCATTTT. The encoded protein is CASSFLQGGQPQHF. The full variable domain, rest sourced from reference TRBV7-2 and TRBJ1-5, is GAGVSQSPSNKVTEKGKDVELRCDPISGHTALYWYRQSLGQGLEFLIYFQGNSAPDKSGLPSDRFSAERTGGSVSTLTIQRTQQEDSAVYLCASSFLQGGQPQHFGDGTRLSIL.

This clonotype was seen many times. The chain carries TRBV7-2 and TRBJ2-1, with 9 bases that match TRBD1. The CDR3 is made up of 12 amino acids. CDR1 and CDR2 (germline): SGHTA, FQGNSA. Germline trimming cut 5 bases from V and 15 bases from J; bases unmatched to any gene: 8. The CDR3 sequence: CASSLWGQGPFF. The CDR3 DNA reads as TGTGCCAGCAGCCTGTGGGGACAGGGACCGTTCTTC.

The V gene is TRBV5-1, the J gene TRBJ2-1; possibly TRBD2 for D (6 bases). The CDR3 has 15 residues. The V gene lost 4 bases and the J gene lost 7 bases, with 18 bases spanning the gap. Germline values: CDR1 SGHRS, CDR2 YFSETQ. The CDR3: CASSTSPGTPNEQFF. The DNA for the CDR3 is TGCGCCAGCAGCACATCCCCCGGGACTCCTAATGAGCAGTTCTTC.

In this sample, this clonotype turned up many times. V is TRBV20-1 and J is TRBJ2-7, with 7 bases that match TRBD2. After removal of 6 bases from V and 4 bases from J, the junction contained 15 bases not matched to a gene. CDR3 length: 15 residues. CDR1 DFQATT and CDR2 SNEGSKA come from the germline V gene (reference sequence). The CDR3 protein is CSASPGLVKGYEQYF. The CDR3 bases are TGCAGTGCCTCCCCTGGACTAGTCAAGGGGTACGAGCAGTACTTC.

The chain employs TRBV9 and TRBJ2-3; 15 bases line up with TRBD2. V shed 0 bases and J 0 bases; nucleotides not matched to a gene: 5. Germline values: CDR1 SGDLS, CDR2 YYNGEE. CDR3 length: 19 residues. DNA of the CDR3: TGTGCCAGCAGCGTAGGGGGACTAGCGGGAGGTTTAAGCACAGATACGCAGTATTTT. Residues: CASSVGGLAGGLSTDTQYF.

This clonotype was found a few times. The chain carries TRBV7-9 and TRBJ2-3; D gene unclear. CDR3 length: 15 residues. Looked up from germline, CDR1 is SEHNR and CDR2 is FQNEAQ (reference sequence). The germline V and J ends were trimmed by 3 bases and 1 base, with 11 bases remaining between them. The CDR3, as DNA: TGTGCCAGCAGCTTCACCCGGCCGGGCACAGATACGCAGTATTTT. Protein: CASSFTRPGTDTQYF.

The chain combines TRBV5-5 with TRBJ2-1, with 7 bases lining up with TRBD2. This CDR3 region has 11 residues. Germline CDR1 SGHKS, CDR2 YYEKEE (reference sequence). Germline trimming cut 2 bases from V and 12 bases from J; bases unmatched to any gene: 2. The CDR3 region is CASSFGGGQFF. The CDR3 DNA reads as TGTGCCAGCAGCTTTGGCGGGGGGCAGTTCTTC.

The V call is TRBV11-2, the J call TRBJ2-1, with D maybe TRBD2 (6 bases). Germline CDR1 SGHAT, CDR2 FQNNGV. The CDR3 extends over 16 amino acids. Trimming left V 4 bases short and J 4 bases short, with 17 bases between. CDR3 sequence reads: CASSYEGLSVYNEQFF. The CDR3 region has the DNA TGTGCCAGCAGCTACGAGGGACTGAGTGTTTACAATGAGCAGTTCTTC.

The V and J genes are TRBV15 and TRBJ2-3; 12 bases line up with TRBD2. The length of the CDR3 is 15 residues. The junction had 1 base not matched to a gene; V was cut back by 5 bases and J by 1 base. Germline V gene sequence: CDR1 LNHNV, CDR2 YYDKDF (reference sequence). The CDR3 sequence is CATSRLAGGTDTQYF. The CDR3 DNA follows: TGTGCCACCAGCCGACTAGCGGGGGGCACAGATACGCAGTATTTT.

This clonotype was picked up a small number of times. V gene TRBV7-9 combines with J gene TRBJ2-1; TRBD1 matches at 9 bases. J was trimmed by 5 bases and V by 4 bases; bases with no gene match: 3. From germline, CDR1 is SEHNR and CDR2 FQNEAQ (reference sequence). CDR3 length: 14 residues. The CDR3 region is CASSSGTGHNEQFF. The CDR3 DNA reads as TGTGCCAGCAGCTCCGGGACAGGGCACAATGAGCAGTTCTTC. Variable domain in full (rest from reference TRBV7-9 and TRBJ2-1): DTGVSQNPRHKITKRGQNVTFRCDPISEHNRLYWYRQTLGQGPEFLTYFQNEAQLEKSRLLSDRFSAERPKGSFSTLEIQRTEQGDSAMYLCASSSGTGHNEQFFGPGTRLTVL.

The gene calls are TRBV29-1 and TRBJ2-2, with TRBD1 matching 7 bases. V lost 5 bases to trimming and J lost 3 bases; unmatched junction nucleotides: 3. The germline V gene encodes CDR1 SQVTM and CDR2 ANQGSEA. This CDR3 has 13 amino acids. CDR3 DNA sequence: TGCAGCGTTCAGGGGGACCACACCGGGGAGCTGTTTTTT. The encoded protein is CSVQGDHTGELFF.

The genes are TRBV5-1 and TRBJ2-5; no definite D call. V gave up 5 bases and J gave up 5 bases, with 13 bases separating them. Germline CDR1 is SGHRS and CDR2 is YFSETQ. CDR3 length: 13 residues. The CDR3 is CASRASTRETQYF. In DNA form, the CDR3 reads TGCGCCAGCAGGGCCTCAACGAGGGAGACCCAGTACTTC.

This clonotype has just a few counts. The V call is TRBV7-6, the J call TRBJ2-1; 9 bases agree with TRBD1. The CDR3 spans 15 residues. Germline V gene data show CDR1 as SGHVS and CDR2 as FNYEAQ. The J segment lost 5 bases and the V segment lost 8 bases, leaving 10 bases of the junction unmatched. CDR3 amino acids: CASGGTGNFHNEQFF. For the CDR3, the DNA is TGTGCCAGCGGGGGGACAGGGAATTTCCACAATGAGCAGTTCTTC. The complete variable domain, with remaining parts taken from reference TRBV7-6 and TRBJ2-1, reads GAGVSQSPRYKVTKRGQDVALRCDPISGHVSLYWYRQALGQGPEFLTYFNYEAQQDKSGLPNDRFSAERPEGSISTLTIQRTEQRDSAMYRCASGGTGNFHNEQFFGPGTRLTVL.

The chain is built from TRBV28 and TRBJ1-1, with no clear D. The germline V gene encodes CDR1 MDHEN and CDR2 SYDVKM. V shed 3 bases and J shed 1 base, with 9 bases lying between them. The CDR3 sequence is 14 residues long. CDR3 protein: CASSFATRNTEAFF. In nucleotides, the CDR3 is TGTGCCAGCAGTTTCGCGACAAGGAACACTGAAGCTTTCTTT.

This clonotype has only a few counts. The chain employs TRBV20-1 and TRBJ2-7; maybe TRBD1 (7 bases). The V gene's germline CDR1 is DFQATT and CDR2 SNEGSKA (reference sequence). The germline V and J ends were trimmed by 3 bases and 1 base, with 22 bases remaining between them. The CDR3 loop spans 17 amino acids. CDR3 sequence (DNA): TGCAGTGCTAGGGGGCTTGGAGGGGGCGCATTTTCCTACGAGCAGTACTTC. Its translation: CSARGLGGGAFSYEQYF.

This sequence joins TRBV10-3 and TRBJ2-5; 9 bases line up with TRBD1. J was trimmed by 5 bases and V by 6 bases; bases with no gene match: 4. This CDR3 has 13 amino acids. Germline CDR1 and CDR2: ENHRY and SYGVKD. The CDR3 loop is CAIRQGAGETQYF. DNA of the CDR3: TGTGCCATCAGACAGGGGGCTGGGGAGACCCAGTACTTC.